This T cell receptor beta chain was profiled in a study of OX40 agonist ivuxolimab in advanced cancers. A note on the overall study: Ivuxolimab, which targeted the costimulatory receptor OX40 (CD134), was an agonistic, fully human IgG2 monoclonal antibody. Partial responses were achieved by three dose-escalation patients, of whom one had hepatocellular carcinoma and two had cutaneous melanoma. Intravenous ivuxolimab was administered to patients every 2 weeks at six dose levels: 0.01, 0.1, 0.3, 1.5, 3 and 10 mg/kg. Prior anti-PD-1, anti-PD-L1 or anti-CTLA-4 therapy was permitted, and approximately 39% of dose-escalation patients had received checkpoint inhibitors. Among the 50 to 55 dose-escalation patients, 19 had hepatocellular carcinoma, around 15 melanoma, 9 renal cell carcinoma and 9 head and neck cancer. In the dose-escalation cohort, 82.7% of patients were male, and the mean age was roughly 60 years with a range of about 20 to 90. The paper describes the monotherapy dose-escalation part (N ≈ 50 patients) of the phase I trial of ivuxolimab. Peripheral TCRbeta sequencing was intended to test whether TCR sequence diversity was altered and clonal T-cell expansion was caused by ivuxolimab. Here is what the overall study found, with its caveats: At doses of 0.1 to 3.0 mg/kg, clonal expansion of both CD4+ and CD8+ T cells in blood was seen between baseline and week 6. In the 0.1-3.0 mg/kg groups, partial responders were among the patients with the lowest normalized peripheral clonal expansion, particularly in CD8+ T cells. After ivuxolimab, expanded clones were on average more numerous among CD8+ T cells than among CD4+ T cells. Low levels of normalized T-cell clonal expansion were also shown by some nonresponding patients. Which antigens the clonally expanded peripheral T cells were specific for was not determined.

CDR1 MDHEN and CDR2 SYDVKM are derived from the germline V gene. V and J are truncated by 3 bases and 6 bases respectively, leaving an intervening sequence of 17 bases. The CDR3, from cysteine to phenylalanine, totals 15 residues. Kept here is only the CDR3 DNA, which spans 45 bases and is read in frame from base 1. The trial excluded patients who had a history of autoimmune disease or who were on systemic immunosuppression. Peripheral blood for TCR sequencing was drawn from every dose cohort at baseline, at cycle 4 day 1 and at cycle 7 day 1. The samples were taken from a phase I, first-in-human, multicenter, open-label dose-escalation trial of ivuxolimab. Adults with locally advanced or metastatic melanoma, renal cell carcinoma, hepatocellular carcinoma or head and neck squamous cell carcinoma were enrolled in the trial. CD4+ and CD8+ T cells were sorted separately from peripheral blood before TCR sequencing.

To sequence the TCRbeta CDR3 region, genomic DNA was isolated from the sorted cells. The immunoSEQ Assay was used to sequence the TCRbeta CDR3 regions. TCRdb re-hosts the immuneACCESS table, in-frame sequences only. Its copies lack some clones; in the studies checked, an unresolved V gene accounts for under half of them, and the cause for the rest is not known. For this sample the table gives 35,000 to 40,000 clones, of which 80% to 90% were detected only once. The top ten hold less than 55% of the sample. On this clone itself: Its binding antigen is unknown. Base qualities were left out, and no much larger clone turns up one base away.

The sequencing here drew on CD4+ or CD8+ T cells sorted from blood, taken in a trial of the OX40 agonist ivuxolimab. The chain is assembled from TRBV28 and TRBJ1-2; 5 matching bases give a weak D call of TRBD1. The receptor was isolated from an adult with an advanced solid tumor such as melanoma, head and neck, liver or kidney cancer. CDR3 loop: CASSFPTARGDGYTF. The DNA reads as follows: TGTGCCAGCAGTTTCCCCACCGCACGGGGGGATGGCTACACCTTC.